This T cell receptor beta chain comes out of a study of identical twins. This clonotype was picked up one time. Germline CDR1 reads LGHDT; CDR2 reads YNNKEL (reference sequence). The trim removed 1 base at V and 2 bases at J, leaving 6 bases unmatched. This CDR3 spans 17 amino acids. TCRdb re-analysed the 5' RACE reads in MiXCR, keeping a single row per CDR3 protein. The sample yields 450,000 to 600,000 distinct CDR3 sequences, under 25% seen once. These records were also assigned to another study, of yellow fever vaccine responses in identical twins.

Sequencing input: CD4+ T cells sorted from blood. The TCR sequence derives from a woman between 18 and 29 years old in good health. This rearrangement joins TRBV3-1 to TRBJ2-3, with TRBD2 identical over 10 bases. Here the CDR3 DNA reads TGTGCCAGCAGCCAAGGGTTACTAGCGGGACCCACAGATACGCAGTATTTT. The encoded protein is CASSQGLLAGPTDTQYF.